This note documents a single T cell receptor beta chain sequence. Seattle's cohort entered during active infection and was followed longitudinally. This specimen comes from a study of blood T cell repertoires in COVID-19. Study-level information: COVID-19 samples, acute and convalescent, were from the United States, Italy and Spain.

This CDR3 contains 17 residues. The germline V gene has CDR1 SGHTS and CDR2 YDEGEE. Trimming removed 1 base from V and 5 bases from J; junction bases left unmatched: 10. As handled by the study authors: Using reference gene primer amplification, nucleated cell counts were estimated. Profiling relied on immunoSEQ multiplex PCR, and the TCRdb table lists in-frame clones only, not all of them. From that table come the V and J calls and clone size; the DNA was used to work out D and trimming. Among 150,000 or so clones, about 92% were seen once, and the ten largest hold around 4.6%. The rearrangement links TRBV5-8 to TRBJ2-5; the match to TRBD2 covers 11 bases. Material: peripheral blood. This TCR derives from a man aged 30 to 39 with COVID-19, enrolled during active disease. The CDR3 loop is CASSLLLTSGTPETQYF. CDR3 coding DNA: TGTGCCAGCAGCTTGCTACTGACTAGCGGGACACCGGAGACCCAGTACTTC.